This TCR beta chain was obtained from a study of beta chain features in type 1 diabetes. Across the study: Age, gender and cell yields were similar between patients and healthy donors. Taken together, all samples contributed around 100 million examined sorted cells. General study findings and limits: VDJ junctions in type 1 diabetes patients carried more deletions and fewer insertions. TCRB CDR3 length was moderately but significantly reduced in all four CD4+ subsets of Type 1 diabetes patients.

This CDR3 spans 15 amino acids. CDR1 MDHEN and CDR2 SYDVKM come from the germline V gene. Trimming took 5 bases from V and 0 from J, leaving 11 bases between them. Investigators reverse transcribed all isolated RNA, so they sequenced expressed TCRB transcripts. Clones were sequenced by immunoSEQ multiplex PCR, and TCRdb holds only the in-frame ones, with some missing. The data hold under 850,000 clones, with around an eighth observed a single time. Purities over 95% were achieved in all sorted populations. The table lists this clone with a few counts. Its specificity is not known. The sequence came from a man between 18 and 35 years old with type 1 diabetes. The chain employs TRBV28 and TRBJ2-4; a weak D match, TRBD1 (5 bases). Sequencing used naive CD4+ T cells from blood. In DNA form, the CDR3 reads TGTGCCAGCAGTCCGCAGGGTTTAGCCAAAAACATTCAGTACTTC. Translated: CASSPQGLAKNIQYF.